This T cell receptor (beta chain) was recorded in a study of graft-versus-host responses after intestinal transplantation (dated by TCRdb to the early 2020s). A note on the overall study: The transplants that recipients received were multivisceral, liver-intestinal, or isolated intestinal. Anti-thymocyte globulin induction was given to all recipients, followed by maintenance tacrolimus and steroids for two to four years. After intestinal transplantation, graft-versus-host and host-versus-graft alloreactive T cell clones in the graft, circulation and bone marrow were tracked using bulk TCR-beta CDR3 sequencing. To identify alloreactive clones, pre-transplant mixed lymphocyte reaction products were sequenced and then compared with unstimulated pre-transplant donor and recipient T cells. Of the roughly 25 intestinal transplant recipients enrolled in the cohort, one of whom was a retransplant, 3 patients without pretransplant specimens were excluded. Donor T cell macrochimerism was defined as a peak of at least 4% donor T cells among recipient peripheral blood mononuclear cells. Rather than being sequenced by the commercial service, samples from a few later patients were sequenced in-house on an Illumina MiSeq and processed with MiXCR. The research as a whole found: The relatively low number and heterogeneity of intestinal transplant patients limited the conclusions. In patients with donor T cell macrochimerism, the allografts had high GvH to HvG T cell clonal ratios. Early after transplant, peak levels of circulating GvH clones were found to be associated with declines in HvG clones. GvH clones turned up in recipient bone marrow, with some appearing earlier in ileal mucosa or blood, a pattern consistent with an intestinal mucosal origin.

This clone was seen a single time. What antigen it recognizes has not been identified. No quality values exist for individual bases; no much larger clone is one base distant. Blood samples were collected up to 4 times in the first month after transplant and then at least monthly when available. The library was made by the immunoSEQ multiplex PCR assay. For most patients, high-throughput TCR-beta CDR3 sequencing of genomic DNA was performed by Adaptive Biotechnologies. Per the authors' processing: TCR sequencing data for 18 patients were retrieved from Adaptive's ImmunoSEQ software; three other patients were processed with MiXCR and VDJtools. CDR3 nucleotide sequences shared between donor and recipient were removed because the origin of such sequences could not be assigned. Alloreactive clones required at least 2-fold expansion over unstimulated cells and minimum CFSE-low frequency of 0.002% (template counts) or 0.001% (read counts). Clones were considered mappable if detected in sequenced pre-transplant spleen, lymph node, or MLR CFSE-low populations of the donor or recipient. The cumulative frequency of alloreactive clones was calculated as a percentage of all sequences, weighted by copy number. The table comes from immuneACCESS by way of TCRdb, which keeps in-frame sequences with V and J called. Part of the clones is missing from these tables; in studies checked, under half for an unresolved V gene and the rest for unknown reasons. The V and J calls and clone size are taken from that table; D and trimming were inferred from the DNA. Across this sample there are roughly 1,700 clones, with 85% to 95% seen only once. The top ten constitute 2% to 2.5% of the sample.

The germline V gene provides CDR1 MDHEN and CDR2 SYDVKM. Reading from cysteine to phenylalanine, the CDR3 counts 16 amino acids. Only the CDR3 DNA is retained, 48 bases long and in frame from the first base. V is cut by 4 bases and J by 0 bases, and the space between the germline ends is 16 bases. The V and J segments used are TRBV28 and TRBJ2-7; the D gene is unclear. The TCR originated in a human patient who received an intestinal transplant, so some T cells may come from the graft donor. The sample here was PBMCs, taken 16 days after intestinal transplant. The CDR3 loop reads CASSSARAPFSYEQYF. The DNA is TGTGCCAGCAGTTCCGCCCGGGCACCTTTCTCCTACGAGCAGTACTTC.